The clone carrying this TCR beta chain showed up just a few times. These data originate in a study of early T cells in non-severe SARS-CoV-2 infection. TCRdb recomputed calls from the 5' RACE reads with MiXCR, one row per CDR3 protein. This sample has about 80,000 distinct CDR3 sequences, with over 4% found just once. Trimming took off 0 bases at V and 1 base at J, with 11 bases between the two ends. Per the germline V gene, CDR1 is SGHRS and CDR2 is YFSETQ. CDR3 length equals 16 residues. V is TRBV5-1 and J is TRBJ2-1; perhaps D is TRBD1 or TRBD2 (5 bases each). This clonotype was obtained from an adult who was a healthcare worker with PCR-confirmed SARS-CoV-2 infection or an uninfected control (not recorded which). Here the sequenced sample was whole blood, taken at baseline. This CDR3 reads CASSLAGTISYNEQFF. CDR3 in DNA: TGCGCCAGCAGCTTGGCCGGGACGATTTCCTACAATGAGCAGTTCTTC.